This T cell receptor (beta chain) was sequenced for a study of CD8+CD57+ T cells in acquired aplastic anemia. Profiles of TCR beta VDJ and CDR3 were generated from a genomic DNA template. TCRdb itself ran the reads through MiXCR, one entry per CDR3 protein. The repertoire has 100,000 to 150,000 distinct CDR3 sequences, roughly 40% of them found once; the top ten carry about 3%. The CDR3 covers 15 residues. Germline V gene lookup returns CDR1 LNHDA and CDR2 SQIVND (reference sequence). V dropped 4 bases and J dropped 7; count of bases not matched to a gene: 7. Sequencing was done on patients that had shown CD8+CD57+ cell expansion by flow cytometry.

The sequence was collected from a human donor with aplastic anemia. The rearrangement joins TRBV19 to TRBJ1-6; 7 nucleotides match TRBD1. The sequenced material came from sorted CD4+, CD8+, or CD8+CD57+ T cells (not recorded which) from PBMCs. The CDR3 DNA sequence: TGTGCCAGTAGTACCCTCCGGGACAGCAATTCACCCCTCCACTTT. Protein product: CASSTLRDSNSPLHF.